This entry lists 19 T cell receptor beta chains sequenced from one sample in a study of immune evolution from preneoplasia to lung adenocarcinoma. Sequenced by immunoSEQ multiplex PCR; TCRdb stores in-frame clones only, minus some. The sample lists thousands of clones; around 77% were seen once. What was sequenced was FFPE minimally invasive lung adenocarcinoma tissue. These receptors were obtained from a person aged 65-85 years with lung adenocarcinoma.

This chain joins TRBV7-9 and TRBJ2-3; 11 bases align to TRBD1. The length of the CDR3 is 15 residues. V dropped 6 bases and J dropped 5; count of bases not matched to a gene: 7. The germline CDR1 and CDR2 sequences are SEHNR and FQNEAQ (reference sequence). CDR3 nucleotide sequence: TGTGCCAGCAGTTATACCGGGACAGGGGGAGATACGCAGTATTTT. It yields the protein CASSYTGTGGDTQYF. Drawing the rest from reference TRBV7-9 and TRBJ2-3, the complete variable domain is DTGVSQNPRHKITKRGQNVTFRCDPISEHNRLYWYRQTLGQGPEFLTYFQNEAQLEKSRLLSDRFSAERPKGSFSTLEIQRTEQGDSAMYLCASSYTGTGGDTQYFGPGTRLTVL.

The chain couples TRBV7-9 to TRBJ2-5, with TRBD1 matching over 10 bases. This CDR3 contains 17 residues. CDR1 and CDR2 (germline): SEHNR, FQNEAQ (reference sequence). Germline trimming cut 4 bases from V and 5 bases from J; bases unmatched to any gene: 13. The CDR3 sequence is CASSSKPGTGVRETQYF. The CDR3 DNA is TGTGCCAGCAGCTCCAAGCCCGGGACAGGGGTAAGGGAGACCCAGTACTTC. The variable domain in full, with the rest retrieved from reference TRBV7-9 and TRBJ2-5, is DTGVSQNPRHKITKRGQNVTFRCDPISEHNRLYWYRQTLGQGPEFLTYFQNEAQLEKSRLLSDRFSAERPKGSFSTLEIQRTEQGDSAMYLCASSSKPGTGVRETQYFGPGTRLLVL.

This chain links TRBV7-2 with TRBJ1-5; 7 bases map to TRBD1. The germline gives CDR1 SGHTA, CDR2 FQGNSA. V was pared by 5 bases and J by 5 bases, with 12 bases of the junction left unmatched. The CDR3 has 16 residues. The DNA for the CDR3 is TGTGCCAGCAGCCTAAACAGGGGCCTCGCGGATCAGCCCCAGCATTTT. Translation: CASSLNRGLADQPQHF.

The chain is built from TRBV29-1 and TRBJ2-1; D gene unclear. CDR1 is SQVTM and CDR2 is ANQGSEA in the germline V gene. The CDR3 contains 11 residues. Trimming pared 3 bases from V and 4 bases from J, leaving 4 bases between. The CDR3 is CSVEVYNEQFF. The CDR3 nucleotides are TGCAGCGTTGAGGTGTACAATGAGCAGTTCTTC.

This clone has only a few counts. The chain carries TRBV27 and TRBJ1-1, with 8 bases matching TRBD1. Germline CDR1 MNHEY, CDR2 SMNVEV (reference sequence). There are 15 residues in the CDR3. J gave up 3 bases and V 6 bases, and 9 bases lay outside the gene matches. The CDR3 DNA is TGTGCCAGCAGAAAGCCGGACAGGGAGGACACTGAAGCTTTCTTT. It encodes CASRKPDREDTEAFF.

The V call is TRBV11-3, the J call TRBJ1-6; D not certain. V was shortened by 4 bases and J by 6 bases, with 10 bases between the two germline ends. Germline V gene sequence: CDR1 SGHNT, CDR2 YENEEA. This CDR3 contains 14 residues. In DNA form, the CDR3 reads TGTGCCAGCAGCTCCGACGGATCTAATTCACCCCTCCACTTT. Encoded protein: CASSSDGSNSPLHF.

CDR3 loop: CASSYFGGVGYEQYF. The CDR3 region has the DNA TGTGCCAGCAGTTACTTCGGGGGGGTGGGCTACGAGCAGTACTTC. This chain uses TRBV6-5 with TRBJ2-7; TRBD2 matches 8 bases. Germline V gene lookup returns CDR1 MNHEY and CDR2 SVGAGI. With 1 base clipped from V and 3 bases from J, the junction kept 5 bases outside the gene matches. This CDR3 is 15 amino acids long.

This sequence joins TRBV7-2 and TRBJ1-4, with D hard to call. The germline CDR1 and CDR2 sequences are SGHTA and FQGNSA. V dropped 1 base and J dropped 8 bases, with 14 bases sitting between them. CDR3 length: 15 residues. The CDR3 protein is CASSLGAHLVEKLFF. CDR3 DNA sequence: TGTGCCAGCAGCTTAGGGGCTCATCTGGTGGAAAAACTGTTTTTT.

The chain links TRBV7-8 to TRBJ2-5; TRBD2 matches at 10 bases. Germline V gives CDR1 SGHVS, CDR2 FQNEAQ. The CDR3 is 16 amino acids. Trimming took 5 bases from V and 5 from J; bases not matched to a gene: 11. CDR3 sequence reads: CASSPVSLAGVETQYF. CDR3 sequence (DNA): TGTGCCAGCAGCCCCGTGAGTCTAGCGGGAGTGGAGACCCAGTACTTC.

The chain has TRBV5-5 and TRBJ2-7; TRBD2 agrees at 9 bases. Germline assignment: CDR1 SGHKS and CDR2 YYEKEE (reference sequence). With 2 bases clipped from V and 3 bases from J, the junction kept 6 bases outside the gene matches. This CDR3 is 15 amino acids long. The CDR3 loop reads CASSFNSGGYYEQYF. The CDR3 DNA reads TGTGCCAGCAGCTTCAATAGCGGGGGTTACTACGAGCAGTACTTC.

V gene TRBV9 combines with J gene TRBJ1-5; 10 bases align to TRBD1. Looked up from germline, CDR1 is SGDLS and CDR2 is YYNGEE. Trimming removed 4 bases from V and 7 bases from J; junction bases left unmatched: 8. The CDR3 is 15 amino acids. The CDR3 region is CASSHDGTGEQPQHF. As DNA, the CDR3 is TGTGCCAGCAGCCATGACGGGACAGGGGAGCAGCCCCAGCATTTT.

The chain employs TRBV19 and TRBJ2-7; possible D gene TRBD2, 6 bases. Germline V gene sequence: CDR1 LNHDA, CDR2 SQIVND (reference sequence). The CDR3 sequence is 16 residues long. V was clipped by 2 bases and J by 1 base, with 15 bases between them. The CDR3 DNA reads as TGTGCCAGTAGTATAAACCAGTTGGGAGGTTCCTACGAGCAGTACTTC. Its translation is CASSINQLGGSYEQYF.

The chain has TRBV7-9 and TRBJ2-7, with D perhaps TRBD2 (6 bases). This CDR3 has 16 amino acids. V was clipped by 8 bases and J by 4 bases, with 24 bases between them. Germline assignment: CDR1 SEHNR and CDR2 FQNEAQ (reference sequence). The CDR3 spells CASRDGGSESWYEQYF. The CDR3 coding sequence is TGTGCCAGCCGGGACGGGGGTTCCGAATCGTGGTACGAGCAGTACTTC.

V usage is TRBV7-6 and J usage is TRBJ2-1, with TRBD2 as a possible D gene (5 bases). CDR1 is SGHVS, CDR2 FNYEAQ, per germline. This CDR3 is 14 amino acids long. V was pared by 5 bases and J by 5 bases, with 13 bases between. The CDR3 DNA is TGTGCCAGCAGCCTGAGGGAATCGCACAATGAGCAGTTCTTC. This encodes CASSLRESHNEQFF.

The chain is built from TRBV5-1 and TRBJ1-2; TRBD1 matches 9 bases. Unmatched junction bases numbered 8, after V lost 5 bases and J lost 6 bases. This CDR3 has 14 residues. Germline V gene sequence: CDR1 SGHRS, CDR2 YFSETQ. This CDR3 is CASRQTGGGNGYTF. The CDR3, as DNA: TGCGCCAGCAGACAAACAGGGGGCGGTAATGGCTACACCTTC. Full variable domain (rest looked up from reference TRBV5-1 and TRBJ1-2): KAGVTQTPRYLIKTRGQQVTLSCSPISGHRSVSWYQQTPGQGLQFLFEYFSETQRNKGNFPGRFSGRQFSNSRSEMNVSTLELGDSALYLCASRQTGGGNGYTFGSGTRLTVV.

This rearrangement joins TRBV27 to TRBJ1-5, with D unclear. Looked up from germline, CDR1 is MNHEY and CDR2 is SMNVEV (reference sequence). The CDR3 loop spans 15 amino acids. Trimming removed 5 bases from V and 2 bases from J, with 13 bases in between. The CDR3 bases are TGTGCCAGCAGTCCCAGTCTTTTGGGCAATCAGCCCCAGCATTTT. Protein sequence: CASSPSLLGNQPQHF.

This clone was picked up one time. The V and J genes are TRBV2 and TRBJ1-5; D possibly corresponds to TRBD1 (5 bases). V shed 11 bases and J shed 2 bases, with 22 bases lying between them. Per germline, CDR1 SNHLY and CDR2 FYNNEI. There are 16 residues in the CDR3. Here the CDR3 DNA reads TGTGCCGTATCGGGGGGGAGAGGTTGGCGCAATCAGCCCCAGCATTTT. The encoded protein is CAVSGGRGWRNQPQHF.

This clone has only one observation. The CDR3 region has the DNA TGTGCCACCAGCAGTGGGGGAGGATCAGGGATTGGCTACGAGCAGTACTTC. Protein: CATSSGGGSGIGYEQYF. The chain joins TRBV15 to TRBJ2-7; TRBD2 is a possible D gene (6 bases). Germline loops: CDR1 LNHNV, CDR2 YYDKDF (reference sequence). Trimming pared 3 bases from V and 3 bases from J, leaving 21 bases between. This CDR3 region has 17 residues. Looking up the rest from reference TRBV15 and TRBJ2-7 gives the full variable domain: DAMVIQNPRYQVTQFGKPVTLSCSQTLNHNVMYWYQQKSSQAPKLLFHYYDKDFNNEADTPDNFQSRRPNTSFCFLDIRSPGLGDTAMYLCATSSGGGSGIGYEQYFGPGTRLTVT.

The rearrangement uses TRBV7-9 and TRBJ1-2, with 11 bases that match TRBD1. V was pared by 4 bases and J by 7 bases, with 2 bases of the junction left unmatched. The CDR3 is made up of 13 amino acids. Germline loops: CDR1 SEHNR, CDR2 FQNEAQ (reference sequence). CDR3 nucleotide sequence: TGTGCCAGCAGCTATGGACAGGGGGCTGGCTACACCTTC. Translated, it gives CASSYGQGAGYTF. The complete variable domain, with remaining parts taken from reference TRBV7-9 and TRBJ1-2, reads DTGVSQNPRHKITKRGQNVTFRCDPISEHNRLYWYRQTLGQGPEFLTYFQNEAQLEKSRLLSDRFSAERPKGSFSTLEIQRTEQGDSAMYLCASSYGQGAGYTFGSGTRLTVV.